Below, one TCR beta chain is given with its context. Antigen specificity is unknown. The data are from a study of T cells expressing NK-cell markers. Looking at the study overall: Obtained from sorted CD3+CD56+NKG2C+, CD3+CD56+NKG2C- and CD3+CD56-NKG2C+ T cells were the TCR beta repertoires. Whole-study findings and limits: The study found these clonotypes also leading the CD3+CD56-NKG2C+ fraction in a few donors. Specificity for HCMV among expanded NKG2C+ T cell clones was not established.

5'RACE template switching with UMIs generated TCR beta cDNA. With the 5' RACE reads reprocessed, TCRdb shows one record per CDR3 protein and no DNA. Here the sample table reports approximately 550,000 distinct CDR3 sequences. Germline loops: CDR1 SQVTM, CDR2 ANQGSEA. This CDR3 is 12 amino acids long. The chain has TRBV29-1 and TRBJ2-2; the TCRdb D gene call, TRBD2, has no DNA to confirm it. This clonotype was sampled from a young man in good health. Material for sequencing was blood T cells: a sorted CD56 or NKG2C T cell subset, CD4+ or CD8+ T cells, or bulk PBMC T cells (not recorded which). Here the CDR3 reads CSVERDTGELFF.